The sequence of this T cell receptor beta chain was determined in a study of naive CD8 T cells in extremely preterm neonates. Clones were sequenced by immunoSEQ multiplex PCR, and TCRdb holds only the in-frame ones, with some missing. The table lists more than 5,500 clones, roughly 97% of them singletons. Trimming took 4 bases from V and 11 from J, leaving 14 bases between them. The CDR3 length is 13 residues. Germline V gene sequence: CDR1 SGHDN, CDR2 FVKESK. This clone was detected only a few times. The sample comprised naive CD8+ T cells from blood. The source of this sequence is a human donor in good health. The chain employs TRBV14 and TRBJ1-4, with unresolved D. The CDR3 here is CASSPQWPHKLFF. The CDR3 region has the DNA TGTGCCAGCAGCCCTCAGTGGCCCCATAAACTGTTTTTT. The full variable domain, rest sourced from reference TRBV14 and TRBJ1-4, is EAGVTQFPSHSVIEKGQTVTLRCDPISGHDNLYWYRRVMGKEIKFLLHFVKESKQDESGMPNNRFLAERTGGTYSTLKVQPAELEDSGVYFCASSPQWPHKLFFGSGTQLSVL.